Here is one T cell receptor beta chain with its context. These data are taken from a study of PD-1 blockade in classical Hodgkin lymphoma. Exposure to brentuximab vedotin varied, and each patient had relapsed following autologous stem cell transplantation. J lost 6 bases, V lost 3 bases, and 6 bases had no gene match. This CDR3 region has 14 residues. Germline values: CDR1 SGHTA, CDR2 FQGNSA. This table comes from immunoSEQ multiplex PCR, and its TCRdb copy is limited to in-frame clones, with some not included. This repertoire shows about 110,000 clones, 89% found once; its top ten account for about 20%.

The material was peripheral blood mononuclear cells (PBMCs), obtained before the second cycle of nivolumab. This clonotype was obtained from a human donor with classical Hodgkin lymphoma. This chain links TRBV7-2 with TRBJ2-7; 9 nucleotides agree with TRBD1. The CDR3 DNA reads as TGTGCCAGCAGCTTGGACAGGGGTCGGGGCGAGCAGTACTTC. As protein: CASSLDRGRGEQYF. The full variable domain, its missing parts supplied by reference TRBV7-2 and TRBJ2-7, is GAGVSQSPSNKVTEKGKDVELRCDPISGHTALYWYRQSLGQGLEFLIYFQGNSAPDKSGLPSDRFSAERTGGSVSTLTIQRTQQEDSAVYLCASSLDRGRGEQYFGPGTRLTVT.